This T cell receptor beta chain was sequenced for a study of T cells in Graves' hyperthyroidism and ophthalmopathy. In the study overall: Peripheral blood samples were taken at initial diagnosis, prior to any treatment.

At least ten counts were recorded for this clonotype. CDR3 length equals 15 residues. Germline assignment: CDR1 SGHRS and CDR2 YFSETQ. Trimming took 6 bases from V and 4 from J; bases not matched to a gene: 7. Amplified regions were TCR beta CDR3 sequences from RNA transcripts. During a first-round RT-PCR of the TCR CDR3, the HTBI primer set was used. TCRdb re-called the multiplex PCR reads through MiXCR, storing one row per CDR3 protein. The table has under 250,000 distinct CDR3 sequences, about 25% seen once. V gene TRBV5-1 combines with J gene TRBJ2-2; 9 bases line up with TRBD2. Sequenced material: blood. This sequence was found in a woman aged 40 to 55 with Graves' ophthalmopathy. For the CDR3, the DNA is TGCGCCAGCACCGTTAGCGGGAGTGGCACCGGGGAGCTGTTTTTT. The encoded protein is CASTVSGSGTGELFF.